The next 4 T cell receptor beta chains were all read from a single sample in a study of cytomegalovirus exposure and HLA in healthy donors. Primers for the PCR totalled 60 Vbeta and 13 Jbeta. The protocol was immunoSEQ multiplex PCR, while the TCRdb copy is restricted to in-frame clones and leaves out a portion. The sample includes over 150,000 clones, 65% to 90% of them seen just once. Sequencing was done on a sample of PBMCs. The receptors derive from a man aged 50-59 years in good health and CMV-seropositive.

V is TRBV20-1 and J is TRBJ2-7; D may be TRBD2 (5 bases). Germline-derived CDR1 and CDR2 are DFQATT and SNEGSKA (reference sequence). The ends were cut back, 4 bases at V and 5 bases at J, with 9 bases in the middle. The CDR3 runs 11 residues. The CDR3, as DNA: TGCAGTGCTACTAGCAGCCACGAGCAGTACTTC. Its translation: CSATSSHEQYF.

The V call is TRBV5-1, the J call TRBJ2-1, with 10 bases identical to TRBD2. The CDR3 spans 14 residues. Unmatched junction bases numbered 6, after V lost 4 bases and J lost 8 bases. Germline CDR1 SGHRS, CDR2 YFSETQ. CDR3 bases: TGCGCCAGCAGCATAGCGGGGGGACGGTATGAGCAGTTCTTC. Translation: CASSIAGGRYEQFF.

The genes are TRBV30 and TRBJ1-1; D is ambiguous. The ends were cut back, 4 bases at V and 6 bases at J, with 9 bases in the middle. Germline CDR1 reads GTSNPN; CDR2 reads SVGIG (reference sequence). The CDR3 runs to 11 residues. The CDR3: CAWTRRAEAFF. Written as DNA, the CDR3 is TGTGCCTGGACCAGACGGGCTGAAGCTTTCTTT. Full variable domain (missing parts from reference TRBV30 and TRBJ1-1): SQTIHQWPATLVQPVGSPLSLECTVEGTSNPNLYWYRQAAGRGLQLLFYSVGIGQISSEVPQNLSASRPQDRQFILSSKKLLLSDSGFYLCAWTRRAEAFFGQGTRLTVV.

This clone was recorded a few times. The chain links TRBV30 to TRBJ2-1; D may be TRBD1 (6 bases). Germline V gene lookup returns CDR1 GTSNPN and CDR2 SVGIG (reference sequence). V lost 0 bases and J lost 0, with 9 bases in between. The CDR3 totals 15 residues. DNA of the CDR3: TGTGCCTGGAGTGTAGGGACAACCTCCTACAATGAGCAGTTCTTC. Amino acids: CAWSVGTTSYNEQFF.